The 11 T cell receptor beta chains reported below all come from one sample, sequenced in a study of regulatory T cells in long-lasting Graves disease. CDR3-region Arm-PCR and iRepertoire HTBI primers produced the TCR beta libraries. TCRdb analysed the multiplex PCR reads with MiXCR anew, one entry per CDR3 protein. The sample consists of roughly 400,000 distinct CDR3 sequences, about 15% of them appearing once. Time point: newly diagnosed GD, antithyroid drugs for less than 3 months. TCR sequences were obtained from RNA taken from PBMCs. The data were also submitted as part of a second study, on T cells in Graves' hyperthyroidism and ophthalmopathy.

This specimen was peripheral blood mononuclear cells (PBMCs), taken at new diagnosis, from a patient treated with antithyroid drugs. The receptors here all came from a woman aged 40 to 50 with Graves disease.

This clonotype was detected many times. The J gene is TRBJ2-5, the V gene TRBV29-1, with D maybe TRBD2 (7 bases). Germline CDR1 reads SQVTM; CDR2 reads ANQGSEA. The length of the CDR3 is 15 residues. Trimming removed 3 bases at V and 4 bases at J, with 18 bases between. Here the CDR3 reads CSVETGGVNSETQYF. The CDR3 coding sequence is TGCAGCGTTGAGACGGGGGGCGTGAATTCAGAGACCCAGTACTTC.

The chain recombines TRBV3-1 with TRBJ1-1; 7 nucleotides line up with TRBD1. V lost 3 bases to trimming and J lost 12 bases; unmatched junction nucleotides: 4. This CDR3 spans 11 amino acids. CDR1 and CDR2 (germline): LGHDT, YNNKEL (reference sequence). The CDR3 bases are TGTGCCAGCAGCCAGGCAGGGGGATCTTTCTTT. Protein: CASSQAGGSFF.

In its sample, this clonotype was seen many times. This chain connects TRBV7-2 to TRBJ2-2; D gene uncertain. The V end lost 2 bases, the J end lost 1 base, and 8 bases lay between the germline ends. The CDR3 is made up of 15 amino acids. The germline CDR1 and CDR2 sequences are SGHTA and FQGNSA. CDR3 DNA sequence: TGTGCCAGCAGCTTACAGGTTTTGAACACCGGGGAGCTGTTTTTT. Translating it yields CASSLQVLNTGELFF.

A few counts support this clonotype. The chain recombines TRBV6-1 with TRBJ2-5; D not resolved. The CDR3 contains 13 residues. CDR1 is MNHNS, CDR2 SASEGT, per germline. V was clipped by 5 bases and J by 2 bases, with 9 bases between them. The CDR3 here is CASSFFEQETQYF. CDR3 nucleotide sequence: TGTGCCAGCAGTTTCTTCGAGCAAGAGACCCAGTACTTC.

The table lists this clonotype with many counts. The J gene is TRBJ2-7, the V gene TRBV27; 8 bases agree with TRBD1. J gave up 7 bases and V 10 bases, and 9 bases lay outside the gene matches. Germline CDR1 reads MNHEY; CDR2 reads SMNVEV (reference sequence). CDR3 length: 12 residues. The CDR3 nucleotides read TGTGCCACCGGAGACAGGGGAGGAGAGCAGTACTTC. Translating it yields CATGDRGGEQYF.

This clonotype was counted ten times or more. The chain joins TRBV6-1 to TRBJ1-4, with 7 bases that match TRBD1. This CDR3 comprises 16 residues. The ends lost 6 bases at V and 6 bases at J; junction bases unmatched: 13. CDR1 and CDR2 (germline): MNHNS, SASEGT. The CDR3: CASSKGSAGGYEKLFF. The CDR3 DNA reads TGTGCCAGCAGCAAGGGGTCGGCAGGGGGGTATGAAAAACTGTTTTTT.

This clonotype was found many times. CDR3 nucleotide sequence: TGTGCCAGCAGCGTAGCGACAGGGGGCTCCGAGCAGTACTTC. Its protein product is CASSVATGGSEQYF. The genes are TRBV9 and TRBJ2-7; 10 nucleotides line up with TRBD1. Germline assignment: CDR1 SGDLS and CDR2 YYNGEE. The J segment lost 6 bases and the V segment lost 0 bases, leaving 3 bases of the junction unmatched. CDR3 length equals 14 residues.

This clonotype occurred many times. The CDR3 coding sequence is TGTGCCAGCAGCTTAGGGGGGGTCGGGGGAAATCAGCCCCAGCATTTT. Its translation: CASSLGGVGGNQPQHF. The chain recombines TRBV7-8 with TRBJ1-5; weak D call: TRBD1 (5 bases). V was trimmed by 1 base and J by 4 bases, leaving 14 bases between them. Looked up from germline, CDR1 is SGHVS and CDR2 is FQNEAQ. The CDR3 consists of 16 residues.

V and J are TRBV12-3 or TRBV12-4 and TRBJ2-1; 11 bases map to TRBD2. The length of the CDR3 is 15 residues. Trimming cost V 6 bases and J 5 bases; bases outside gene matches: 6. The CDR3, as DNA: TGTGCCAGCAGCCCTACGGGACTAGCGGACAATGAGCAGTTCTTC. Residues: CASSPTGLADNEQFF.

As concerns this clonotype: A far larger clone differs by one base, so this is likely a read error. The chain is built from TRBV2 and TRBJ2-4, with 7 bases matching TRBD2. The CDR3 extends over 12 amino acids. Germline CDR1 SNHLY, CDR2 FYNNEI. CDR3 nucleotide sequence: TGTGCCAGCAGTATTACAGCGGGAAGGGAGTTCTTC. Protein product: CASSITAGREFF.

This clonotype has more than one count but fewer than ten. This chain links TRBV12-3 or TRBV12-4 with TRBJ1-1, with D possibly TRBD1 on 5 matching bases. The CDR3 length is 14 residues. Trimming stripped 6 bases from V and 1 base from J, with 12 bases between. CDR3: CASSRQTRNTEAFF. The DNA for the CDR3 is TGTGCCAGCAGCCGACAGACCCGGAACACTGAAGCTTTCTTT.